This TCR beta chain came from a study of CD8+ T cells in alopecia areata. Study context: Oral tofacitinib (5 to 10 mg twice daily) was administered to treated patients.

Those with alopecia areata gave lesional scalp punch biopsies and peripheral blood. On this clone: Its matching antigen is unknown.

RNA extraction was followed by reverse transcription into cDNA, which acted as the sequencing template. Sequencing was performed with immunoSEQ multiplex PCR; in TCRdb, only in-frame clones are kept and a portion is missing. The table lists some 130,000 clones, roughly 62% of them singletons. General study results and limits: Scalp samples also yield sequences of resident alphabeta T cells from normal skin. Across lesional scalp, and particularly alopecia totalis/universalis, clonality surpassed that of normal scalp.

Trimming cost V 5 bases and J 6 bases, with 20 bases left between them. CDR3 length: 16 amino acids. Germline CDR1 is MNHEY and CDR2 is SMNVEV (reference sequence). The clonotype comes from a human donor with alopecia areata. Sequenced material: CD4+ T cells sorted from blood, taken at week 0. This chain uses TRBV27 with TRBJ1-5; perhaps TRBD1 as D (5 bases). CDR3 in amino acids: CASSPTGTPRGQPQHF. The CDR3 region has the DNA TGTGCCAGCAGTCCGACCGGGACTCCTCGGGGTCAGCCCCAGCATTTT.